The 32 T cell receptor beta chains in this list originate from one sample, sequenced in a study of human T cells and chemical hapten exposure. Indicated time point: patch test 3, about 24 weeks after DPC sensitization. Regarding treatment: therapeutic diphenylcyclopropenone sensitization with weekly scalp DPC. TCRdb re-derived calls from the RACE reads in MiXCR, one entry per CDR3 protein. The sample has some 97,000 distinct CDR3 sequences; 25% to 35% are singletons. Material: whole blood, obtained in connection with sensitization to the hapten diphenylcyclopropenone (DPC). These receptors were obtained from a man aged 35 to 55 with alopecia areata. Some clones in this sample may be carry-over from other donors' samples.

V is TRBV7-2 and J is TRBJ1-3; D not resolved. CDR3 length equals 15 residues. Germline CDR1 is SGHTA and CDR2 is FQGNSA. V dropped 5 bases and J dropped 4 bases, with 15 bases sitting between them. The CDR3 is CASSPLAAPGNTIYF. CDR3 sequence (DNA): TGTGCCAGCAGCCCACTGGCTGCTCCCGGAAACACCATATATTTT.

The chain combines TRBV6-1 with TRBJ2-6; 9 nucleotides match TRBD1. Looked up from germline, CDR1 is MNHNS and CDR2 is SASEGT. The trim removed 4 bases at V and 8 bases at J, leaving 3 bases unmatched. This CDR3 has 14 amino acids. In DNA, the CDR3 is TGTGCCAGCAGTGCACAGGGGGCGACCAACGTCCTGACTTTC. Its translation is CASSAQGATNVLTF.

This chain joins TRBV4-1 and TRBJ1-5; possible D gene TRBD1, 6 bases. CDR1 is MGHRA and CDR2 is YSYEKL in the germline V gene. The V gene lost 4 bases and the J gene lost 5 bases, with 15 bases spanning the gap. CDR3 size: 15 residues. The CDR3 DNA sequence: TGCGCCAGCAGCCCCGTCAGGGGAGACGATCAGCCCCAGCATTTT. It is translated as CASSPVRGDDQPQHF.

This clonotype was observed a handful of times. The chain uses TRBV5-4 and TRBJ2-2; D is unclear. V shed 3 bases and J shed 7 bases, with 16 bases lying between them. CDR3 size: 15 residues. CDR1 and CDR2 (germline): SGHNT, YYREEE (reference sequence). CDR3 sequence reads: CASSYGVSSGGELFF. The CDR3 DNA follows: TGTGCCAGCAGCTATGGGGTCTCCTCCGGCGGGGAGCTGTTTTTT.

This clonotype has at least ten counts. This chain links TRBV11-2 with TRBJ2-3; D gene unclear. The germline gives CDR1 SGHAT, CDR2 FQNNGV. This CDR3 comprises 13 residues. V lost 3 bases to trimming and J lost 5 bases, with 9 bases between them. The CDR3 is CASSFSLGDTQYF. In DNA, the CDR3 is TGTGCCAGCAGCTTTAGTCTAGGAGATACGCAGTATTTT.

This clonotype was detected many times. The chain recombines TRBV28 with TRBJ2-7; a weak D match, TRBD2 (5 bases). V was shortened by 5 bases and J by 5 bases, with 10 bases between the two germline ends. Germline assignment: CDR1 MDHEN and CDR2 SYDVKM. The length of the CDR3 is 12 residues. CDR3 bases: TGTGCCAGCAGTGTACTAGAGGACGAGCAGTACTTC. This sequence encodes CASSVLEDEQYF.

V is TRBV27 and J is TRBJ2-7, with TRBD2 matching 8 bases. Germline trimming cut 2 bases from V and 4 bases from J; bases unmatched to any gene: 19. Germline assignment: CDR1 MNHEY and CDR2 SMNVEV (reference sequence). This CDR3 has 19 residues. CDR3 bases: TGTGCCAGCAGTTTAGTAGTGTCGTCTCTAGGGACTAGGTCTTACGAGCAGTACTTC. This translates into CASSLVVSSLGTRSYEQYF.

The rearrangement joins TRBV7-2 to TRBJ2-7; 8 nucleotides match TRBD1. V lost 1 base and J lost 5; bases outside the gene matches: 7. Germline values: CDR1 SGHTA, CDR2 FQGNSA. The length of the CDR3 is 15 residues. The CDR3 spells CASSLVGTGIHEQYF. The CDR3 region has the DNA TGTGCCAGCAGCTTAGTAGGGACAGGAATCCACGAGCAGTACTTC.

This rearrangement joins TRBV27 to TRBJ2-2; 7 positions agree with TRBD1. Germline CDR1 MNHEY, CDR2 SMNVEV (reference sequence). The CDR3 spans 13 residues. Trimming removed 1 base from V and 9 bases from J; junction bases left unmatched: 2. The CDR3 sequence is CASSLLGQRELFF. For the CDR3, the DNA is TGTGCCAGCAGTTTATTGGGACAGCGGGAGCTGTTTTTT.

The rearrangement uses TRBV20-1 and TRBJ1-1; TRBD1 might be the D (5 bases). This CDR3 region has 16 residues. V was shortened by 2 bases and J by 0 bases, with 16 bases between the two germline ends. From germline, CDR1 is DFQATT and CDR2 SNEGSKA (reference sequence). The CDR3, as DNA: TGCAGTGCTAGATCCGGGACCAAGGGCTTGAACACTGAAGCTTTCTTT. Its protein is CSARSGTKGLNTEAFF.

This clonotype was counted between two and nine times. The rearrangement uses TRBV10-2 and TRBJ1-1, with 7 positions matching TRBD1. Per the germline V gene, CDR1 is WSHSY and CDR2 is SAAADI. CDR3 length equals 14 residues. With 10 bases clipped from V and 1 base from J, the junction kept 9 bases outside the gene matches. The CDR3 here is CATIPTGRNTEAFF. Here the CDR3 DNA reads TGCGCCACCATCCCGACAGGGAGGAACACTGAAGCTTTCTTT.

This clonotype was seen more than once but under ten times. The V gene is TRBV7-2, the J gene TRBJ1-4; 8 bases map to TRBD1. Per germline, CDR1 SGHTA and CDR2 FQGNSA. J was trimmed by 5 bases and V by 4 bases; bases with no gene match: 12. The CDR3 extends over 17 amino acids. The CDR3 protein is CASSSRTGPSSNEKLFF. The CDR3 coding sequence is TGTGCCAGCAGCTCCAGGACAGGGCCCTCTTCCAATGAAAAACTGTTTTTT.

This clonotype came up a few times. The gene calls are TRBV6-6 and TRBJ2-5; D unresolved. V was pared by 2 bases and J by 3 bases, with 1 base between. The CDR3 length is 11 residues. CDR1 MNHNY and CDR2 SVGAGI come from the germline V gene (reference sequence). The chain's CDR3 is CASSYKETQYF. The CDR3 DNA reads TGTGCCAGCAGTTACAAAGAGACCCAGTACTTC.

This clonotype was counted a few times. The chain joins TRBV12-3 or TRBV12-4 to TRBJ2-7; either TRBD1 or TRBD2 may supply D (6 bases each). The CDR3 covers 13 residues. Trimming removed 5 bases from V and 3 bases from J, with 11 bases in between. The CDR3 here is CASSLRDNYEQYF. The CDR3 DNA is TGTGCCAGCAGTCTGCGGGACAACTACGAGCAGTACTTC.

Only a few counts were recorded for this clonotype. The chain employs TRBV25-1 and TRBJ2-1, with a possible D match to TRBD2 (6 bases). This CDR3 region has 12 residues. Between the trimmed V and J ends, which lost 6 bases and 8 bases, there was a span of 11 bases. Germline CDR1 MGHDK, CDR2 SYGVNS. The CDR3 loop reads CASSPWGDEQFF. DNA of the CDR3: TGTGCCAGCAGCCCTTGGGGGGATGAGCAGTTCTTC.

The J gene is TRBJ2-1, the V gene TRBV4-1; D possibly matches TRBD1 or TRBD2 (5 bases each). This CDR3 region has 20 residues. The germline gives CDR1 MGHRA, CDR2 YSYEKL. Trimming stripped 6 bases from V and 3 bases from J, with 30 bases between. The CDR3 reads CASRPNTGTHSEGSYNEQFF. For the CDR3, the DNA is TGCGCCAGCAGACCTAACACCGGGACCCACAGTGAAGGGAGCTACAATGAGCAGTTCTTC.

The V gene is TRBV20-1, the J gene TRBJ2-3; D tentatively fits TRBD1 or TRBD2 (5 bases each). Trimming took off 4 bases at V and 3 bases at J, with 20 bases between the two ends. Germline V gene lookup returns CDR1 DFQATT and CDR2 SNEGSKA (reference sequence). The CDR3 runs 16 residues. In DNA form, the CDR3 reads TGCAGTGCTACCCCCGGGGCTCGCGCGCGGACAGATACGCAGTATTTT. It codes for CSATPGARARTDTQYF.

The chain carries TRBV20-1 and TRBJ2-3; D is possibly TRBD1 (5 bases). Deletions cut 8 bases from V and 0 bases from J, with 12 bases between. The germline V gene encodes CDR1 DFQATT and CDR2 SNEGSKA (reference sequence). The CDR3 runs 13 residues. This chain's CDR3 is CSLRQTSTDTQYF. CDR3 nucleotide sequence: TGCAGTCTTCGACAGACTAGCACAGATACGCAGTATTTT.

The chain employs TRBV7-2 and TRBJ2-3; D remains unclear. This CDR3 contains 12 residues. Germline V gene sequence: CDR1 SGHTA, CDR2 FQGNSA. The ends were cut back, 3 bases at V and 4 bases at J, with 5 bases in the middle. The CDR3 sequence: CASSLDSDTQYF. CDR3 DNA sequence: TGTGCCAGCAGCTTGGATTCAGATACGCAGTATTTT.

This clonotype was seen a few times. J is TRBJ2-2 and V is TRBV27, with D uncertain. This CDR3 has 14 amino acids. CDR1 and CDR2 (germline): MNHEY, SMNVEV (reference sequence). V shed 2 bases and J shed 1 base, with 5 bases lying between them. The CDR3 DNA sequence: TGTGCCAGCAGTTTAAAGCGGAACACCGGGGAGCTGTTTTTT. Its protein is CASSLKRNTGELFF.

The J gene is TRBJ1-1, the V gene TRBV9; the match to TRBD1 covers 7 bases. The CDR3 is 15 amino acids. With V trimmed by 0 bases and J by 4 bases, 6 bases remained unmatched. Germline-derived CDR1 and CDR2 are SGDLS and YYNGEE. The CDR3 bases are TGTGCCAGCAGCGTAGATCCAGGGGGGGGCACTGAAGCTTTCTTT. It translates to CASSVDPGGGTEAFF.

The chain employs TRBV20-1 and TRBJ2-2; D not resolved. In germline, CDR1 is DFQATT, CDR2 SNEGSKA (reference sequence). The CDR3 spans 13 residues. V lost 3 bases, J lost 4 bases, and 9 bases lay in between. CDR3 DNA: TGCAGTGCTAGTCTAATCGTCACCGGGGAGCTGTTTTTT. Translation gives CSASLIVTGELFF.

The V gene is TRBV6-1, the J gene TRBJ1-1; the D is unclear. V lost 4 bases, J lost 6 bases, and 12 bases lay in between. The CDR3 consists of 13 residues. Per the germline V gene, CDR1 is MNHNS and CDR2 is SASEGT. The CDR3 DNA sequence: TGTGCCAGCAGTGCTACGTCCTTGGCTGAAGCTTTCTTT. The encoded protein is CASSATSLAEAFF.

The gene calls are TRBV4-1 and TRBJ1-1; D perhaps matches TRBD1 (5 bases). The germline V and J ends were trimmed by 2 bases and 5 bases, with 12 bases remaining between them. The V gene's germline CDR1 is MGHRA and CDR2 YSYEKL. The CDR3 consists of 14 residues. CDR3: CASSQRVQGTEAFF. CDR3 coding DNA: TGCGCCAGCAGCCAACGAGTCCAGGGAACTGAAGCTTTCTTT.

This clonotype was seen only a few times. The V call is TRBV6-4, the J call TRBJ1-4, with a weak D call TRBD1 (5 bases). Germline V gives CDR1 MRHNA, CDR2 SNTAGT. CDR3 length: 15 amino acids. V lost 2 bases and J 4 bases, leaving 11 bases between the germline ends. This chain's CDR3 is CASSDGPDINEKLFF. The CDR3 nucleotides read TGTGCCAGCAGTGACGGGCCGGACATTAATGAAAAACTGTTTTTT.

The rearrangement uses TRBV4-3 and TRBJ1-1; D possibly corresponds to TRBD1 (5 bases). Germline lookup yields CDR1 LGHNA and CDR2 YSLEER. CDR3 length: 19 residues. Trimming cost V 1 base and J 1 base, with 22 bases left between them. This CDR3 reads CASSQGYRQGRLENTEAFF. The CDR3 DNA reads TGCGCCAGCAGCCAAGGGTACCGCCAGGGTAGACTCGAGAACACTGAAGCTTTCTTT.

This clonotype was detected a few times. The chain is built from TRBV20-1 and TRBJ2-1, with TRBD2 matching 16 bases. The CDR3 loop spans 16 amino acids. With V trimmed by 5 bases and J by 6 bases, 7 bases remained unmatched. CDR1 and CDR2 from the germline V gene are DFQATT and SNEGSKA (reference sequence). In nucleotides, the CDR3 is TGCAGTGCTGTTGGGACTAGCGGGAGGGCCGGCAATGAGCAGTTCTTC. The encoded protein is CSAVGTSGRAGNEQFF.

V usage is TRBV7-3 and J usage is TRBJ2-5; 11 bases match TRBD2. Germline CDR1 SGHTA, CDR2 FQGTGA. The J segment lost 4 bases and the V segment lost 2 bases, leaving 3 bases of the junction unmatched. The CDR3 sequence is 15 residues long. Here the CDR3 reads CASSLLAGGAETQYF. CDR3 in DNA: TGTGCCAGCAGCTTACTAGCGGGAGGAGCAGAGACCCAGTACTTC. The full variable domain, completed using reference TRBV7-3 and TRBJ2-5, is GAGVSQTPSNKVTEKGKYVELRCDPISGHTALYWYRQSLGQGPEFLIYFQGTGAADDSGLPNDRFFAVRPEGSVSTLKIQRTERGDSAVYLCASSLLAGGAETQYFGPGTRLLVL.

This clonotype was observed many times. This chain joins TRBV12-3 or TRBV12-4 and TRBJ1-4, with D hard to call. CDR3 length: 13 amino acids. V lost 0 bases and J 8 bases, leaving 7 bases between the germline ends. The CDR3 DNA reads as TGTGCCAGCAGTTTAGCAGGGTTGGAAAAACTGTTTTTT. This codes for CASSLAGLEKLFF.

This clonotype was counted between two and nine times. The chain couples TRBV20-1 to TRBJ2-7; 8 bases map to TRBD1. Germline trimming cut 3 bases from V and 2 bases from J; bases unmatched to any gene: 6. The CDR3 totals 14 residues. From germline, CDR1 is DFQATT and CDR2 SNEGSKA (reference sequence). DNA for the CDR3: TGCAGTGCTAGCCGGACAGGGCGGACCTACGAGCAGTACTTC. It codes for CSASRTGRTYEQYF.

There are a few counts of this clonotype. The J gene is TRBJ2-3, the V gene TRBV12-3 or TRBV12-4; TRBD2 matches at 13 bases. V dropped 4 bases and J dropped 2; count of bases not matched to a gene: 9. The CDR3 totals 18 residues. CDR3 loop: CASSSSRTSGGLTDTQYF. The CDR3 DNA reads TGTGCCAGCAGTTCGTCCCGGACTAGCGGGGGACTCACAGATACGCAGTATTTT.

This clonotype was recorded a few times. The chain employs TRBV2 and TRBJ2-3; 7 positions match TRBD2. CDR1 and CDR2 from the germline V gene are SNHLY and FYNNEI. J lost 2 bases, V lost 6 bases, and 8 bases had no gene match. The CDR3 contains 15 residues. The CDR3 DNA follows: TGTGCCAGCAGAGCTACTAGCGCCATCACAGATACGCAGTATTTT. It codes for CASRATSAITDTQYF.